One sample yielded the 9 T cell receptor beta chains listed below, sequenced in a study of CD8+ T cells in alopecia areata. The authors extracted RNA and reverse transcribed it into cDNA as the sequencing template. Produced via immunoSEQ multiplex PCR; TCRdb's table is partial and in-frame only. Among 110,000 to 150,000 clones listed, 40% to 55% were seen once. Sample: CD4+ T cells sorted from blood, taken at week 0. The receptors originated from a human donor with alopecia areata.

The V gene is TRBV29-1, the J gene TRBJ2-4, with unresolved D. The ends were cut back, 3 bases at V and 0 bases at J, with 6 bases in the middle. The CDR3 runs 13 residues. Germline V gene lookup returns CDR1 SQVTM and CDR2 ANQGSEA. CDR3 coding DNA: TGCAGCGTTGAGGTGATAGCCAAAAACATTCAGTACTTC. It translates to CSVEVIAKNIQYF.

This sequence joins TRBV30 and TRBJ2-1; D call uncertain. The CDR3 contains 13 residues. Trimming took 0 bases from V and 4 from J, leaving 7 bases between them. CDR1 and CDR2 from the germline V gene are GTSNPN and SVGIG (reference sequence). The CDR3 protein is CAWSVMLYNEQFF. The CDR3 DNA follows: TGTGCCTGGAGTGTAATGCTGTACAATGAGCAGTTCTTC.

This clone was counted only a few times. The chain combines TRBV15 with TRBJ2-7; TRBD1 matches 9 bases. CDR1 LNHNV and CDR2 YYDKDF come from the germline V gene (reference sequence). The J segment lost 7 bases and the V segment lost 3 bases, leaving 10 bases of the junction unmatched. The CDR3 is 15 residues long. CDR3 in DNA: TGTGCCACCAGCAGCCGCCGGGACAGGGATGGTGAGCAGTACTTC. Protein: CATSSRRDRDGEQYF.

This clone appeared a few times. This chain joins TRBV18 and TRBJ2-3, with D tentatively TRBD1 (5 bases). CDR1 is KGHSH, CDR2 LQKENI, per germline. The length of the CDR3 is 14 residues. V lost 2 bases, J lost 2 bases, and 8 bases lay in between. The CDR3 nucleotides read TGTGCCAGCTCACCAACAGGATACACAGATACGCAGTATTTT. Translating it yields CASSPTGYTDTQYF.

The genes are TRBV6-5 and TRBJ1-2, with D possibly matching TRBD1 (6 bases). Germline lookup yields CDR1 MNHEY and CDR2 SVGAGI. The CDR3 is 16 amino acids. Trimming took 1 base from V and 5 from J, leaving 17 bases between them. CDR3 nucleotides: TGTGCCAGCAGTTACTTAGGACAGTGGCACGGATATGGCTACACCTTC. The encoded protein is CASSYLGQWHGYGYTF.

This clone was counted ten times or more. Other DNA sequences in this specimen translate into the identical CDR3. The chain links TRBV5-1 to TRBJ1-1, with TRBD1 matching 9 bases. J was trimmed by 2 bases and V by 5 bases; bases with no gene match: 4. CDR3 length equals 14 residues. The germline gives CDR1 SGHRS, CDR2 YFSETQ. The CDR3 region is CASSSTGGNTEAFF. CDR3 coding DNA: TGCGCCAGCAGTTCGACAGGGGGTAACACTGAAGCTTTCTTT.

The V gene is TRBV7-3, the J gene TRBJ1-5; D might be TRBD1 (5 bases). Germline V gene lookup returns CDR1 SGHTA and CDR2 FQGTGA. This CDR3 spans 12 amino acids. V dropped 7 bases and J dropped 5 bases, with 9 bases sitting between them. Here the CDR3 reads CASTRGDQPQHF. CDR3 DNA sequence: TGTGCCAGCACTAGGGGCGATCAGCCCCAGCATTTT.

This clone was seen more than once but under ten times. This chain links TRBV7-3 with TRBJ2-5, with TRBD1 as a possible D gene (5 bases). The CDR3 extends over 16 amino acids. The V gene's germline CDR1 is SGHTA and CDR2 FQGTGA. With 5 bases removed from V and 3 bases from J, the gap between germline ends came to 19 bases. The CDR3 region is CASSQNAQAGKETQYF. As DNA, the CDR3 is TGTGCCAGCAGCCAGAACGCCCAAGCAGGGAAAGAGACCCAGTACTTC.

Remarks on this clone: Germline is not matched at one junction end, which may reflect a read error. The CDR3 protein is CASSLNRGDNEQFF. CDR3 sequence (DNA): TGTGCTAGCAGCTTGAACAGGGGGGACAATGAGCAGTTCTTC. The rearrangement uses TRBV7-7 and TRBJ2-1; 8 bases fit TRBD1. This CDR3 contains 14 residues. The germline V gene encodes CDR1 SSHAT and CDR2 FNYEAQ (reference sequence).